This is a list of T cell receptor beta chains from one sample in a study of response to subunit inactivated influenza vaccine. Using its own MiXCR run on the RT-PCR reads, TCRdb lists one record per CDR3 protein. Of 500,000 to 750,000 distinct CDR3 sequences in the sample, 11% to 15% were seen once. Sequenced material: PBMCs from blood, taken 12 days after vaccination. These receptors all stem from a man between 50 and 59 years old who received an inactivated influenza vaccine. Both conserved end residues are part of each CDR3. A D gene is named only where the DNA matches it firmly. Only part of the rows carry a size: once, few, many, or a class if the clone is expanded.

J	D	V	size	CDR3	DNA
TRBJ2-3	NA	TRBV27	many	CASSFRGPDTQYF	TGTGCCAGCAGTTTTAGGGGTCCAGATACGCAGTATTTT
TRBJ2-7	NA	TRBV4-2	NA	CASSQEYRSSYEQYF	TGTGCCAGCAGCCAAGAGTACAGGAGCTCCTACGAGCAGTACTTC
TRBJ1-2	NA	TRBV5-8	NA	CASSLAGIPGYTF	TGTGCCAGCAGCTTGGCGGGGATTCCCGGCTACACCTTC
TRBJ2-5	TRBD2	TRBV27	few	CASSPLAEPQETQYF	TGTGCCAGCAGTCCACTAGCGGAACCTCAAGAGACCCAGTACTTC
TRBJ2-7	TRBD2	TRBV5-1	few	CASSLVTSGGINEQYF	TGCGCCAGCAGCTTGGTGACTAGCGGGGGGATCAACGAGCAGTACTTC
TRBJ1-3	NA	TRBV18	NA	CASSQRGSSGNTIYF	TGTGCCAGCTCCCAAAGAGGATCCTCTGGAAACACCATATATTTT
TRBJ2-7	TRBD1	TRBV12-3/TRBV12-4	NA	CASRLDRDEQYF	TGTGCCAGCAGACTCGACAGGGACGAGCAGTACTTC
TRBJ2-1	NA	TRBV5-1	few	CASSLVADNEQFF	TGCGCCAGCAGCTTGGTAGCCGACAATGAGCAGTTCTTC
TRBJ2-2	NA	TRBV12-3/TRBV12-4	NA	CASSLTSSTGELFF	TGTGCCAGCAGTTTAACCAGCAGCACCGGGGAGCTGTTTTTT
TRBJ1-1	NA	TRBV11-2	few	CASSLDYRSESRRVAFF	TGTGCCAGCAGCTTAGACTACCGGAGCGAGTCCCGACGGGTAGCTTTCTTT
TRBJ2-2	NA	TRBV6-1	NA	CATRLLREESSGELFF	TGTGCCACGCGACTCCTCCGTGAGGAGTCGTCCGGGGAGCTGTTTTTT
TRBJ1-1	TRBD1	TRBV28	few	CASRRWTGGRTEAFF	TGTGCCAGCAGACGATGGACAGGGGGTAGGACTGAAGCTTTCTTT
TRBJ1-1	NA	TRBV12-3/TRBV12-4	many	CASSSGSVNTEAFF	TGTGCCAGCAGTTCCGGCAGCGTGAACACTGAAGCTTTCTTT
TRBJ1-2	TRBD1	TRBV5-1	NA	CASRAGQVENYGYTF	TGCGCCAGCAGGGCTGGACAGGTAGAAAACTATGGCTACACCTTC
TRBJ1-4	NA	TRBV9	NA	CASSVVPNAEKLFF	TGTGCCAGCAGCGTAGTTCCGAATGCGGAAAAACTGTTTTTT
TRBJ2-2	NA	TRBV5-6	NA	CASSLGGHMDRELFF	TGTGCCAGCAGCTTGGGGGGGCACATGGACCGGGAGCTGTTTTTT
TRBJ2-3	TRBD1	TRBV6-2/TRBV6-3	NA	CASSLRSTGTVADTQYF	TGTGCCAGCAGTCTCCGCTCGACAGGGACGGTCGCAGATACGCAGTATTTT
TRBJ1-1	NA	TRBV25-1	NA	CASSEYGGNMNTEAFF	TGTGCCAGCAGTGAATATGGGGGAAACATGAACACTGAAGCTTTCTTT
TRBJ2-5	NA	TRBV25-1	many	CASSTSLTDQETQYF	TGTGCCAGCAGCACCTCGTTGACGGACCAAGAGACCCAGTACTTC
TRBJ2-7	TRBD2	TRBV20-1	few	CSAPREGRLDEQYF	TGCAGTGCTCCCCGGGAGGGCCGATTGGACGAGCAGTACTTC
TRBJ1-3	NA	TRBV6-1	few	CASRTGNSGNTIYF	TGTGCCAGCAGGACAGGCAACTCTGGAAACACCATATATTTT
TRBJ2-7	NA	TRBV21-1	NA	CASSGGSSPYEQYF	TGTGCCAGCAGCGGCGGGTCTAGCCCCTACGAGCAGTACTTC
TRBJ2-1	TRBD2	TRBV5-1	NA	CASSLTGGTLIYNEQFF	TGCGCCAGCAGCTTGACGGGGGGAACTCTGATTTACAATGAGCAGTTCTTC
TRBJ2-2	TRBD1	TRBV5-1	many	CASSDRETGELFF	TGCGCCAGCAGCGACAGGGAGACCGGGGAGCTGTTTTTT
TRBJ2-1	TRBD2	TRBV4-3	few	CASSQEVGSGGYNEQFF	TGCGCCAGCAGCCAAGAAGTAGGGAGCGGGGGTTACAATGAGCAGTTCTTC
TRBJ2-3	NA	TRBV5-4	NA	CASSLGQGWADTQYF	TGTGCCAGCAGCTTGGGGCAGGGATGGGCAGATACGCAGTATTTT
TRBJ1-2	NA	TRBV6-5	few	CASSYGGGYGYTF	TGTGCCAGCAGTTACGGGGGGGGCTATGGCTACACCTTC
TRBJ2-3	TRBD2	TRBV20-1	few	CSASGLAERTDTQYF	TGCAGTGCTAGCGGTCTAGCGGAGCGTACAGATACGCAGTATTTT
TRBJ1-1	NA	TRBV12-3/TRBV12-4	few	CASSHGGVKNTEAFF	TGTGCCAGCAGTCACGGGGGCGTCAAGAACACTGAAGCTTTCTTT
TRBJ2-7	NA	TRBV3-1	NA	CASSQGSGLAYEQYF	TGTGCCAGCAGCCAAGGGTCGGGACTGGCCTACGAGCAGTACTTC
TRBJ2-5	NA	TRBV12-3/TRBV12-4	many	CASSREWTQYF	TGTGCCAGCAGTCGAGAATGGACCCAGTACTTC
TRBJ2-7	TRBD2	TRBV4-3	few	CASSAFTGAGHEQYF	TGCGCCAGCAGCGCATTTACAGGAGCGGGGCACGAGCAGTACTTC
TRBJ2-7	TRBD2	TRBV19	few	CASSTGTSGSPYEQYF	TGTGCCAGTAGTACCGGGACTAGCGGGAGCCCCTACGAGCAGTACTTC
TRBJ1-1	NA	TRBV12-3/TRBV12-4	NA	CASSWGWSDTTEAFF	TGTGCCAGCAGCTGGGGGTGGAGTGACACGACTGAAGCTTTCTTT
TRBJ2-5	TRBD2	TRBV14	few	CASSPGLAESETQYF	TGTGCCAGCAGCCCGGGACTAGCGGAGTCGGAGACCCAGTACTTC
TRBJ2-1	TRBD1	TRBV7-9	NA	CASSLRDRGMQFF	TGTGCCAGCAGCTTACGGGACAGGGGGATGCAGTTCTTC
TRBJ2-5	TRBD1	TRBV7-2	few	CASSPGTVQTQYF	TGTGCCAGCAGCCCCGGGACAGTTCAGACCCAGTACTTC
TRBJ2-2	NA	TRBV7-7	many	CASSLDGGTNTGELFF	TGTGCCAGCAGCTTAGATGGCGGGACGAACACCGGGGAGCTGTTTTTT
TRBJ2-2	NA	TRBV11-2	many	CASSLRTDTGELFF	TGTGCCAGCAGCTTACGGACAGACACCGGGGAGCTGTTTTTT
TRBJ2-3	TRBD2	TRBV20-1	many	CSARASGRLDTQYF	TGCAGTGCTAGGGCTAGCGGACGCCTGGATACGCAGTATTTT
TRBJ2-1	NA	TRBV4-3	NA	CASSQDLGPKQFF	TGCGCCAGCAGCCAAGATCTCGGACCCAAGCAGTTCTTC
TRBJ1-5	NA	TRBV7-6	NA	CASSLAATTGIINQPQHF	TGTGCCAGCAGCTTAGCAGCCACTACAGGGATCATCAATCAGCCCCAGCATTTT